This T cell receptor (beta chain) was recorded in a study of shared clonotypes between healthy human individuals. The CDR3 consists of 15 residues. CDR1 SGDLS and CDR2 YYNGEE come from the germline V gene. V lost 2 bases, J lost 2 bases, and 3 bases stayed unmatched. Study-wide results and caveats: Researchers sampled only blood; tissue repertoires likely differ.

Deep was the level used in running the assay. Clones were sequenced by immunoSEQ multiplex PCR, and TCRdb holds only the in-frame ones, with some missing. Among around 500,000 clones listed, approximately 78% were seen once. Donors had no recently reported acute infections or vaccinations and were HIV-negative. Every donor was a Caucasian adult from Nashville, Tennessee. Worth noting for this clone: Its antigen is unidentified.

This receptor was identified in a woman aged 40 to 49 in good health. Some clones in this sample may be carry-over from other donors' samples. The sequenced material came from PBMCs. The gene calls are TRBV9 and TRBJ1-3, with TRBD1 matching 8 bases. CDR3 bases: TGTGCCAGCAGCGTTCAGGGGGCTGCTGGAAACACCATATATTTT. Amino acids: CASSVQGAAGNTIYF.